This T cell receptor (beta chain) was identified during a study of PD-1 blockade in classical Hodgkin lymphoma. Study observations and caveats: Why the repertoires differ is still unclear, perhaps disease activity or prior therapy. The study found that TCR diversity rose significantly by C4D1 in CD4+ but not CD8+ cells. The diversity seen at baseline in complete responders resembled that of newly diagnosed patients.

Brentuximab vedotin exposure varied, and every patient relapsed after autologous stem cell transplantation. With magnetic negative selection, CD4+ T cells were purified from PBMCs that had been thawed. TCRdb keeps only in-frame clones here, not all; method: immunoSEQ multiplex PCR. The sample gives about 7,600 clones, about 80% of which show up once; about 3.8% is in the top ten. In regard to this clone: Antigen specificity is unknown.

This TCR came from a human donor with classical Hodgkin lymphoma. The source was CD4+ T cells from blood, collected at baseline.

DNA for the CDR3: TGTGCCAGCAGCCGTTCGGGGGGGACCGATTCACCCCTCCACTTT. This encodes CASSRSGGTDSPLHF. J is TRBJ1-6 and V is TRBV9; tentatively, D is TRBD1 (5 bases). The V and J ends lost 4 bases and 8 bases respectively, with 16 bases between them. In germline, CDR1 is SGDLS, CDR2 YYNGEE. The CDR3 runs to 15 residues.